A single sample is the source of the 18 T cell receptor beta chains below, sequenced in a study of shared clonotypes between healthy human individuals. Profiled with immunoSEQ multiplex PCR; TCRdb holds only in-frame clones, not every one. The data hold roughly 700,000 clones, with approximately 79% observed a single time. The sequenced material came from memory CD4+ T cells sorted from blood. Sample subset: CD45RA-negative fraction. The source is a woman in her thirties in good health.

This chain joins TRBV6-1 and TRBJ2-5, with D unclear. V lost 6 bases and J lost 4, with 9 bases in between. The CDR3 length is 12 residues. Germline CDR1 reads MNHNS; CDR2 reads SASEGT. The CDR3 region has the DNA TGTGCCAGCAGGGCCTCGGGAGAGACCCAGTACTTC. Translating it yields CASRASGETQYF.

This chain links TRBV28 with TRBJ2-3; D may be TRBD1 or TRBD2 (5 bases each). This CDR3 region has 13 residues. V was pared by 2 bases and J by 4 bases, with 7 bases between. Germline CDR1 MDHEN, CDR2 SYDVKM. CDR3 amino acids: CASSLRGPDTQYF. Written as DNA, the CDR3 is TGTGCCAGCAGTTTAAGGGGACCAGATACGCAGTATTTT.

This clone showed up many times. This sequence joins TRBV28 and TRBJ2-3, with a tentative D call TRBD2 (6 bases). CDR1 MDHEN and CDR2 SYDVKM come from the germline V gene. Trimming took 3 bases from V and 6 from J, leaving 16 bases between them. This CDR3 has 15 amino acids. CDR3 in amino acids: CASSFGGEIRDTQYF. The CDR3 coding sequence is TGTGCCAGCAGTTTCGGAGGGGAGATCCGCGATACGCAGTATTTT.

The chain employs TRBV28 and TRBJ1-2, with D perhaps matching TRBD1 (6 bases). CDR3 size: 14 residues. Trimming took 6 bases from V and 6 from J, leaving 17 bases between them. Germline-derived CDR1 and CDR2 are MDHEN and SYDVKM. CDR3 amino acids: CASSPASGADGYTF. The CDR3 nucleotides are TGTGCCAGCAGCCCCGCCTCAGGGGCTGATGGCTACACCTTC.

The chain joins TRBV5-6 to TRBJ2-2; D not resolved. The ends were cut back, 0 bases at V and 1 base at J, with 7 bases in the middle. The CDR3 is 15 amino acids. The germline V gene encodes CDR1 SGHDT and CDR2 YYEEEE. The CDR3 sequence is CASSLVWKNTGELFF. For the CDR3, the DNA is TGTGCCAGCAGCTTGGTGTGGAAGAACACCGGGGAGCTGTTTTTT.

This clone has just one count. The gene calls are TRBV30 and TRBJ2-2; unclear D gene. The germline V and J ends were trimmed by 5 bases and 4 bases, with 11 bases remaining between them. The CDR3 totals 13 residues. Germline V gene data show CDR1 as GTSNPN and CDR2 as SVGIG (reference sequence). Written as DNA, the CDR3 is TGTGCCTGGTTAGGGCCGGGCACCGGGGAGCTGTTTTTT. Amino acids: CAWLGPGTGELFF.

This clone has only a few counts. J is TRBJ2-7 and V is TRBV28, with TRBD2 as a possible D gene (5 bases). The CDR3 has 16 residues. V dropped 5 bases and J dropped 2 bases, with 19 bases sitting between them. CDR1 is MDHEN, CDR2 SYDVKM, per germline. CDR3 sequence reads: CASSPPGGVVPYEQYF. The CDR3 DNA follows: TGTGCCAGCAGTCCGCCCGGAGGTGTGGTGCCCTACGAGCAGTACTTC.

V usage is TRBV30 and J usage is TRBJ1-1; 7 bases align to TRBD1. With 7 bases clipped from V and 8 bases from J, the junction kept 10 bases outside the gene matches. CDR3 length: 12 residues. Germline assignment: CDR1 GTSNPN and CDR2 SVGIG (reference sequence). CDR3 sequence reads: CASTGVKPEAFF. The CDR3 region has the DNA TGTGCCTCAACAGGGGTCAAACCCGAAGCTTTCTTT.

This clone came up a few times. In the same sample, other DNA sequences code for this CDR3. The rearrangement joins TRBV5-1 to TRBJ2-2, with 8 bases that match TRBD1. V lost 4 bases to trimming and J lost 7 bases; unmatched junction nucleotides: 6. CDR3 size: 14 residues. Looked up from germline, CDR1 is SGHRS and CDR2 is YFSETQ. The CDR3 DNA is TGCGCCAGCAGCGGGGGACAGGAAGGCGGGGAGCTGTTTTTT. Translated: CASSGGQEGGELFF.

This clone was seen just once. The chain has TRBV5-1 and TRBJ1-1; D is unclear. This CDR3 spans 16 amino acids. CDR1 and CDR2 (germline): SGHRS, YFSETQ. The germline V and J ends were trimmed by 4 bases and 4 bases, with 20 bases remaining between them. CDR3 residues: CASSPSPGYLGTEAFF. CDR3 bases: TGCGCCAGCAGCCCCTCCCCGGGGTACCTTGGCACTGAAGCTTTCTTT. The full variable domain, completed using reference TRBV5-1 and TRBJ1-1, is KAGVTQTPRYLIKTRGQQVTLSCSPISGHRSVSWYQQTPGQGLQFLFEYFSETQRNKGNFPGRFSGRQFSNSRSEMNVSTLELGDSALYLCASSPSPGYLGTEAFFGQGTRLTVV.

The rearrangement uses TRBV5-1 and TRBJ2-5; no clear D gene. This CDR3 has 13 amino acids. Germline V lookup: CDR1 SGHRS, CDR2 YFSETQ. V was pared by 2 bases and J by 2 bases, with 7 bases between. DNA for the CDR3: TGCGCCAGCAGCTTCCCCCCGCAAGAGACCCAGTACTTC. Translated: CASSFPPQETQYF.

V usage is TRBV28 and J usage is TRBJ1-5, with D possibly TRBD1 on 5 matching bases. The CDR3 totals 15 residues. V was trimmed by 3 bases and J by 7 bases, leaving 16 bases between them. Germline lookup yields CDR1 MDHEN and CDR2 SYDVKM. This CDR3 is CASSFVSGFGQPQHF. The DNA of the CDR3 is TGTGCCAGCAGTTTTGTGTCAGGGTTTGGGCAGCCCCAGCATTTT.

The chain uses TRBV11-3 and TRBJ2-1; the D is unclear. The CDR3 extends over 13 amino acids. V lost 3 bases, J lost 9 bases, and 12 bases lay in between. The germline gives CDR1 SGHNT, CDR2 YENEEA. The CDR3 region has the DNA TGTGCCAGCAGCTTCCCCTTTTCAAGTGAGCAGTTCTTC. It specifies CASSFPFSSEQFF. The full variable domain, rest sourced from reference TRBV11-3 and TRBJ2-1, is EAGVVQSPRYKIIEKKQPVAFWCNPISGHNTLYWYLQNLGQGPELLIRYENEEAVDDSQLPKDRFSAERLKGVDSTLKIQPAELGDSAVYLCASSFPFSSEQFFGPGTRLTVL.

This clone turned up a few times. This chain connects TRBV6-6 to TRBJ2-2; D uncertain. The CDR3 totals 16 residues. V dropped 0 bases and J dropped 1 base, with 9 bases sitting between them. Germline V gives CDR1 MNHNY, CDR2 SVGAGI (reference sequence). This chain's CDR3 is CASSYSRRLNTGELFF. In DNA, the CDR3 is TGTGCCAGCAGTTACTCCAGGCGCTTGAACACCGGGGAGCTGTTTTTT.

J is TRBJ1-5 and V is TRBV7-9, with 7 nucleotides matching TRBD1. The CDR3 totals 15 residues. Germline trimming cut 1 base from V and 4 bases from J; bases unmatched to any gene: 4. The germline gives CDR1 SEHNR, CDR2 FQNEAQ (reference sequence). The CDR3 DNA is TGTGCCAGCAGCTTAGTTGGGACAGTTAATCAGCCCCAGCATTTT. Translated, it gives CASSLVGTVNQPQHF.

The chain employs TRBV7-8 and TRBJ2-5, with TRBD2 matching 7 bases. This CDR3 region has 14 residues. Germline-derived CDR1 and CDR2 are SGHVS and FQNEAQ. Losses at the gene ends were 5 bases for V and 5 bases for J; bases not matched to a gene: 8. CDR3 loop: CASSRTTSRETQYF. In DNA, the CDR3 is TGTGCCAGCAGCCGTACGACTAGCCGGGAGACCCAGTACTTC.

V usage is TRBV2 and J usage is TRBJ2-3; 10 bases are a match to TRBD2. Germline CDR1 reads SNHLY; CDR2 reads FYNNEI. With V trimmed by 2 bases and J by 1 base, 0 bases remained unmatched. The CDR3 contains 15 residues. DNA of the CDR3: TGTGCCAGCAGTGAACTAGCGGGGGGCACAGATACGCAGTATTTT. Encoded protein: CASSELAGGTDTQYF. Full variable domain (outside the CDR3, taken from reference TRBV2 and TRBJ2-3): EPEVTQTPSHQVTQMGQEVILRCVPISNHLYFYWYRQILGQKVEFLVSFYNNEISEKSEIFDDQFSVERPDGSNFTLKIRSTKLEDSAMYFCASSELAGGTDTQYFGPGTRLTVL.

This clone was found a few times. V and J are TRBV11-1 and TRBJ2-1; 9 bases align to TRBD2. V lost 4 bases to trimming and J lost 1 base; unmatched junction nucleotides: 5. This CDR3 is built from 16 residues. Germline V gene sequence: CDR1 SGHAT, CDR2 FQDESV (reference sequence). CDR3 DNA sequence: TGTGCCAGCAGCTCCAGCGGGAGGAGGTCCTACAATGAGCAGTTCTTC. This codes for CASSSSGRRSYNEQFF. The whole variable domain, filled in from reference TRBV11-1 and TRBJ2-1, reads EAEVAQSPRYKITEKSQAVAFWCDPISGHATLYWYRQILGQGPELLVQFQDESVVDDSQLPKDRFSAERLKGVDSTLKIQPAELGDSAMYLCASSSSGRRSYNEQFFGPGTRLTVL.